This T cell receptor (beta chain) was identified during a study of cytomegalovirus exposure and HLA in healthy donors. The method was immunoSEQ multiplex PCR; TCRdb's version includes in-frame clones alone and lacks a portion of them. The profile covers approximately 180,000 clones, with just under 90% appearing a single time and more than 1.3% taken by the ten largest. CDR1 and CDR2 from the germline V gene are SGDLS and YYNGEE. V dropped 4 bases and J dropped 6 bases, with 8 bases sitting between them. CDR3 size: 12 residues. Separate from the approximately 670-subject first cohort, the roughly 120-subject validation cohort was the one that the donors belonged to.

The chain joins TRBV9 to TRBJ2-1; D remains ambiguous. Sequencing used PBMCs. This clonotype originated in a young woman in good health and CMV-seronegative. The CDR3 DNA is TGTGCCAGCAGCCTCGCAGGCAATGAGCAGTTCTTC. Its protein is CASSLAGNEQFF.